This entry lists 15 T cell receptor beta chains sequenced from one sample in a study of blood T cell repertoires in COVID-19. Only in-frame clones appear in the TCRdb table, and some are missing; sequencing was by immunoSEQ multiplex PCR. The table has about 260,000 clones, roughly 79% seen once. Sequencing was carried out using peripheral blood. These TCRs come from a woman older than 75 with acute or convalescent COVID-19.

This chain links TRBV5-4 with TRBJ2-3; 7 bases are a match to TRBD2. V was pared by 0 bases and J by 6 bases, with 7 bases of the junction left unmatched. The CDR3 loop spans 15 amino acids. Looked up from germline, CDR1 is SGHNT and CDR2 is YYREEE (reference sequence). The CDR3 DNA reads TGTGCCAGCAGCTTGGGAGGGATAGCGGGCGATACGCAGTATTTT. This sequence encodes CASSLGGIAGDTQYF.

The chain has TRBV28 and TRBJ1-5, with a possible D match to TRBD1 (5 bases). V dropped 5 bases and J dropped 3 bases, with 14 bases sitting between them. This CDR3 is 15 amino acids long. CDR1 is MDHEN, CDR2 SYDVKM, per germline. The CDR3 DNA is TGTGCCAGCAGTCCCGACAGTAGAGACAATCAGCCCCAGCATTTT. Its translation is CASSPDSRDNQPQHF.

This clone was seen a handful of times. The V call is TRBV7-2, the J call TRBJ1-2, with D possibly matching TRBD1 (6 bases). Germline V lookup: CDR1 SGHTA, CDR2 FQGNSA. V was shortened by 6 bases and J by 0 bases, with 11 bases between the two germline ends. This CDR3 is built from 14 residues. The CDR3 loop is CASSQGPANYGYTF. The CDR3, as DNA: TGTGCCAGCAGTCAGGGGCCGGCTAACTATGGCTACACCTTC.

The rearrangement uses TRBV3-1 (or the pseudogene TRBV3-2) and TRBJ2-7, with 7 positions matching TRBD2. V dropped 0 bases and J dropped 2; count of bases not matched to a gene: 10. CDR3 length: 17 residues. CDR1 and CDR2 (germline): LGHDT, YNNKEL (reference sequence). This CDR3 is CASSQDRLKGGAYEQYF. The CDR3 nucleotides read TGTGCCAGCAGCCAAGATAGGCTGAAGGGAGGGGCCTACGAGCAGTACTTC.

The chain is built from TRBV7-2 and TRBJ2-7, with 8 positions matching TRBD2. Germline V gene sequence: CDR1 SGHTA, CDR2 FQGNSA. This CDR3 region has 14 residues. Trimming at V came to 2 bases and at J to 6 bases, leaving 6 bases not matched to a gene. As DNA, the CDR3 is TGTGCCAGCAGCTTACGGCGGGGGGAATCCGAGCAGTACTTC. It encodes CASSLRRGESEQYF.

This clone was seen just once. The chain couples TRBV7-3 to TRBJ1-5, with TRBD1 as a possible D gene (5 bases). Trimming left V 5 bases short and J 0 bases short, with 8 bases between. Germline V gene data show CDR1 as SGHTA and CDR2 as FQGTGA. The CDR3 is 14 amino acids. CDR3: CASSADSSNQPQHF. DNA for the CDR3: TGTGCCAGCAGCGCCGACAGTAGCAATCAGCCCCAGCATTTT.

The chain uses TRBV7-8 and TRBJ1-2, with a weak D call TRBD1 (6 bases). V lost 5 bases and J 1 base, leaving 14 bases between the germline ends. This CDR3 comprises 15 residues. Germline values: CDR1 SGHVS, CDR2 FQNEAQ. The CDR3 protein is CASSPLRTVNYGYTF. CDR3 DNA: TGTGCCAGCAGCCCCCTCCGGACAGTTAACTATGGCTACACCTTC.

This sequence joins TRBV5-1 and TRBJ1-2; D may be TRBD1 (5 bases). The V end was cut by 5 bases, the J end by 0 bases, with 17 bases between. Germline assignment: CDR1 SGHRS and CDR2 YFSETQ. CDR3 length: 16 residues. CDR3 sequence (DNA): TGCGCCAGCAGTCGGGTCGGAGGGGCGACTAACTATGGCTACACCTTC. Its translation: CASSRVGGATNYGYTF.

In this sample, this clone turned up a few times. CDR3 sequence: CASSSPGLAGTGELFF. CDR3 nucleotides: TGTGCCAGCAGCTCGCCGGGACTAGCGGGCACCGGGGAGCTGTTTTTT. The chain links TRBV7-6 to TRBJ2-2; 12 bases agree with TRBD2. The CDR3 spans 16 residues. The germline CDR1 and CDR2 sequences are SGHVS and FNYEAQ. V trimming: 4 bases; J trimming: 4 bases; junction bases outside the gene matches: 4.

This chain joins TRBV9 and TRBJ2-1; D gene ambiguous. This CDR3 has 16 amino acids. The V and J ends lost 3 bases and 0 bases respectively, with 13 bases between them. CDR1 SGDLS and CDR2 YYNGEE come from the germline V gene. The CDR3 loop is CASSASHRGSYNEQFF. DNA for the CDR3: TGTGCCAGCAGCGCATCCCACCGAGGCTCCTACAATGAGCAGTTCTTC. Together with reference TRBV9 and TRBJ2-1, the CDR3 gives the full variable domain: DSGVTQTPKHLITATGQRVTLRCSPRSGDLSVYWYQQSLDQGLQFLIQYYNGEERAKGNILERFSAQQFPDLHSELNLSSLELGDSALYFCASSASHRGSYNEQFFGPGTRLTVL.

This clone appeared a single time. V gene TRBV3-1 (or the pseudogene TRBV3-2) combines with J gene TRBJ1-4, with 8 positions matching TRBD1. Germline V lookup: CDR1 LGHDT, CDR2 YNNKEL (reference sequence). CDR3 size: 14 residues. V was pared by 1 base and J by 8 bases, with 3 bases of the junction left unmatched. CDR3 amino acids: CASSQAGGSEKLFF. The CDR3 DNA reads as TGTGCCAGCAGCCAAGCAGGGGGCTCGGAAAAACTGTTTTTT.

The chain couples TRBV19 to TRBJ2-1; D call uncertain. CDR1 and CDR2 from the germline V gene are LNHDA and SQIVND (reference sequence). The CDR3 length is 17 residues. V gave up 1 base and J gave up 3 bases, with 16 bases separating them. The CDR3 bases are TGTGCCAGTAGTATAGCGGGTCACATGGCCTTCTACAATGAGCAGTTCTTC. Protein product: CASSIAGHMAFYNEQFF.

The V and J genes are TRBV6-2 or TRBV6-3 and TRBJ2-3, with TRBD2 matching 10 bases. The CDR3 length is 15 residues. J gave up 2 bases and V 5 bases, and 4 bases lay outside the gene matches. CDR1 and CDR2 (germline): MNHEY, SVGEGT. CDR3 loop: CASSIAGGPTDTQYF. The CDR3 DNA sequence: TGTGCCAGCAGTATAGCGGGGGGCCCCACAGATACGCAGTATTTT.

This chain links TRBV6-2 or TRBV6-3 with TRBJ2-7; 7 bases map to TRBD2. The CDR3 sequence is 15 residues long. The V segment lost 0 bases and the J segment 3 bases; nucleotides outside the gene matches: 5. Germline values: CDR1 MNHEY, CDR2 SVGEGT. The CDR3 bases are TGTGCCAGCAGTTACTCGGTGGGAGGGATCTACGAGCAGTACTTC. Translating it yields CASSYSVGGIYEQYF.

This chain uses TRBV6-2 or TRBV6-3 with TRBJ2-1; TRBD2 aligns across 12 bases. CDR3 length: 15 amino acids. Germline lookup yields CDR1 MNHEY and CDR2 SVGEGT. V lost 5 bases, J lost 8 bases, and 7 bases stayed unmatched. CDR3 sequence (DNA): TGTGCCAGCAGTAGTACTAGCGGGAGGCCGGATGAGCAGTTCTTC. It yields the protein CASSSTSGRPDEQFF.